This T cell receptor (beta chain) was sequenced during a study of human T cells and chemical hapten exposure. Turning to the study itself: Sensitization employed 2% DPC on approximately 2 cm by approximately 2 cm of upper inner arm skin. The study patch tested 0.01% DPC on the upper back and read results at 6 days.

For this clonotype: What it binds is not known.

Germline V CDR1 and CDR2: ENHRY, SYGVKD. V trimming: 6 bases; J trimming: 10 bases; junction bases outside the gene matches: 13. CDR3 length equals 15 residues. Library construction involved attaching unique molecular identifiers to individual cDNA molecules, which allowed quantitative, reproducible TCR counting. TCRdb recomputed calls from the RACE reads with MiXCR, one row per CDR3 protein. The sample carries approximately 87,000 distinct CDR3 sequences, about an eighth recorded once. Time point of the sample: patch test 2, 6 weeks after DPC sensitization. Treatment specified: therapeutic diphenylcyclopropenone sensitization with weekly scalp DPC. General study points: No alteration of TCRs above 1 in 1000 frequency was seen with DPC sensitization.

Specimen: whole blood, collected in connection with sensitization to the hapten diphenylcyclopropenone (DPC). The V call is TRBV10-3, the J call TRBJ2-1; 9 bases match TRBD2. The receptor was isolated from a woman aged 40 to 50 with alopecia areata. Some clones in this sample may be carry-over from other donors' samples. CDR3 nucleotides: TGTGCCATCAGGGGGGAGGGTACAGCGGGAGGCGAGCAGTTCTTC. Amino acid sequence: CAIRGEGTAGGEQFF.